This TCR beta chain was sequenced in a study of T cell changes during pregnancy in multiple sclerosis (dated by TCRdb to 2018 to 2020). The study in broad terms: The study looked at changes in the T cell repertoire across pregnancy in women with multiple sclerosis.

This clone was detected only once. No cognate antigen has been identified for it. Base qualities are missing; no much larger clone stands one base away. Library construction relied on the immunoSEQ multiplex PCR assay. TCRdb limited this immuneACCESS table to in-frame rearrangements with V and J called. A share of clones is missing; checked studies link under half to unresolved V genes, and the rest is unexplained. The sample table lists approximately 60,000 clones, around nine tenths of them with a count of one. The ten largest clones capture about 5% of the sample. Looking up the germline V gene yields CDR1 LGHNA and CDR2 YSLEER. The CDR3 sequence holds 17 residues, the cysteine and phenylalanine included. This entry keeps only the CDR3 DNA: 51 bases, framed from base 1. Trimmed from V: 1 base; trimmed from J: 0 bases; junction bases lacking a gene match: 8.

This receptor was identified in a human donor whose cells served as feeder cells for cultures in a pregnancy study. The chain joins TRBV4-3 to TRBJ2-7, and 8 bases in between align with TRBD2. The sample was peripheral blood from another person, used as feeder cells. The CDR3 reads CASSQVVLAGRSYEQYF. The DNA is TGCGCCAGCAGCCAAGTTGTCCTAGCGGGCCGCTCCTACGAGCAGTACTTC.